The clone carrying this T cell receptor beta chain turned up a few times. The record originates from a study of patients and donors after allogeneic stem cell transplantation. CDR3 length: 17 residues. Trimming removed 0 bases at V and 8 bases at J, with 22 bases between. Germline V gene data show CDR1 as MNHEY and CDR2 as SVGAGI. TCRdb independently ran MiXCR on the RT-PCR reads; one entry per CDR3 protein. This table has 150,000 to 200,000 distinct CDR3 sequences, approximately 24% appearing once. The source material was blood, either unsorted or a sorted T cell fraction (not recorded which). The chain uses TRBV6-5 and TRBJ1-2; D remains ambiguous. This TCR was recovered from a human donor who was either an allogeneic HSCT recipient or a stem cell or donor lymphocyte infusion donor (not recorded which). It is not recorded whose cells these are; they may come from a transplant donor. CDR3 residues: CASSYSEYRYRNKGYTF. The CDR3 bases are TGTGCCAGCAGTTACTCGGAATACAGATACCGTAATAAGGGCTACACCTTC.